One and the same sample provided the 32 T cell receptor beta chains below, sequenced in a study of blood T cell repertoires in COVID-19. Produced via immunoSEQ multiplex PCR; TCRdb's table is partial and in-frame only. Among over 65,000 clones, about 90% were seen once, and the ten largest hold roughly 1.1%. The sample taken for sequencing was peripheral blood. These receptor sequences come from a human donor in a cohort sampled during active COVID-19.

V usage is TRBV7-9 and J usage is TRBJ2-1; D perhaps matches TRBD2 (5 bases). Trimming cost V 1 base and J 11 bases, with 12 bases left between them. CDR1 is SEHNR, CDR2 FQNEAQ, per germline (reference sequence). The CDR3 covers 13 residues. Here the CDR3 DNA reads TGTGCCAGCAGCTTAGGAGGGCGGGCTAAGCAGTTCTTC. Translated: CASSLGGRAKQFF.

The chain carries TRBV5-1 and TRBJ1-2; possible D gene TRBD1, 5 bases. V lost 3 bases to trimming and J lost 4 bases, with 19 bases between them. The germline V gene encodes CDR1 SGHRS and CDR2 YFSETQ. The length of the CDR3 is 16 residues. DNA of the CDR3: TGCGCCAGCAGCTCCGGTCGCGGGGGGGAGAGCTATGGCTACACCTTC. It specifies CASSSGRGGESYGYTF. The full variable domain, rest sourced from reference TRBV5-1 and TRBJ1-2, is KAGVTQTPRYLIKTRGQQVTLSCSPISGHRSVSWYQQTPGQGLQFLFEYFSETQRNKGNFPGRFSGRQFSNSRSEMNVSTLELGDSALYLCASSSGRGGESYGYTFGSGTRLTVV.

This clone occurred once. V gene TRBV27 combines with J gene TRBJ2-5; a weak D match, TRBD1 (5 bases). V was cut by 8 bases and J by 4 bases, with 11 bases left in between. CDR3 length: 12 residues. Per germline, CDR1 MNHEY and CDR2 SMNVEV (reference sequence). The CDR3 sequence: CASGKGLETQYF. The CDR3 nucleotides read TGTGCCAGCGGGAAGGGGTTAGAGACCCAGTACTTC.

About this clone itself: Within the sample, other DNA sequences also encode this same CDR3. This chain connects TRBV5-4 to TRBJ2-7; 8 bases fit TRBD1. Germline V gene data show CDR1 as SGHNT and CDR2 as YYREEE (reference sequence). CDR3 length equals 13 residues. The trim removed 4 bases at V and 4 bases at J, leaving 4 bases unmatched. The CDR3 sequence: CASSLDRAYEQYF. The CDR3 bases are TGTGCCAGCAGCCTGGACAGGGCGTACGAGCAGTACTTC.

This clone was detected only a few times. The CDR3 region has the DNA TGTGCCAGCAGCGTAGGCGGGACAGGGACCATGGGTTACGAGCAGTACTTC. Residues: CASSVGGTGTMGYEQYF. The rearrangement links TRBV9 to TRBJ2-7, with 9 bases identical to TRBD1. This CDR3 has 17 amino acids. Losses at the gene ends were 0 bases for V and 4 bases for J; bases not matched to a gene: 11. Germline-derived CDR1 and CDR2 are SGDLS and YYNGEE.

The gene calls are TRBV5-4 and TRBJ2-7, with TRBD2 matching over 10 bases. Trimming cost V 4 bases and J 0 bases; bases outside gene matches: 7. Germline V gene data show CDR1 as SGHNT and CDR2 as YYREEE (reference sequence). The CDR3 runs to 16 residues. The CDR3 here is CASSASTSGFSYEQYF. The DNA of the CDR3 is TGTGCCAGCAGCGCCTCGACTAGCGGGTTCTCCTACGAGCAGTACTTC.

The chain has TRBV20-1 and TRBJ1-1; D is perhaps TRBD1 (5 bases). The germline V gene encodes CDR1 DFQATT and CDR2 SNEGSKA (reference sequence). Deletions cut 3 bases from V and 2 bases from J, with 10 bases between. The CDR3 runs to 13 residues. The CDR3 region has the DNA TGCAGTGCTAGTCCTAGGGGTAACACTGAAGCTTTCTTT. Translating it yields CSASPRGNTEAFF.

The chain joins TRBV5-1 to TRBJ2-5; TRBD2 agrees at 9 bases. The V segment lost 4 bases and the J segment 4 bases; nucleotides outside the gene matches: 2. The CDR3 is made up of 13 amino acids. Germline loops: CDR1 SGHRS, CDR2 YFSETQ. CDR3 loop: CASSVLAGETQYF. For the CDR3, the DNA is TGCGCCAGCAGCGTACTAGCGGGAGAGACCCAGTACTTC.

This clone was recorded once. This chain uses TRBV3-1 (or the pseudogene TRBV3-2) with TRBJ2-1, with 11 bases matching TRBD2. Unmatched junction bases numbered 13, after V lost 2 bases and J lost 10 bases. The germline CDR1 and CDR2 sequences are LGHDT and YNNKEL (reference sequence). The CDR3 totals 17 residues. DNA for the CDR3: TGTGCCAGCAGCCAATTCCCGACTAGCGGGGCCTGGGGGGAGCAGTTCTTC. Amino acid sequence: CASSQFPTSGAWGEQFF.

CDR3: CASSQAGYGYTF. The CDR3 nucleotides read TGTGCCAGCAGTCAGGCGGGCTATGGCTACACCTTC. This chain links TRBV25-1 with TRBJ1-2; D gene unclear. The V end lost 5 bases, the J end lost 4 bases, and 8 bases lay between the germline ends. CDR3 length: 12 residues. The germline CDR1 and CDR2 sequences are MGHDK and SYGVNS.

The rearrangement uses TRBV28 and TRBJ2-3; 13 bases are a match to TRBD2. The ends lost 7 bases at V and 5 bases at J; junction bases unmatched: 9. This CDR3 comprises 16 residues. CDR1 and CDR2 (germline): MDHEN, SYDVKM. The CDR3 DNA follows: TGTGCCAGCATCCAAGGACTAGCGGGAGTTGGAGATACGCAGTATTTT. Translating gives CASIQGLAGVGDTQYF.

V usage is TRBV11-2 and J usage is TRBJ2-3; D gene unclear. The CDR3 is made up of 13 amino acids. Germline V gives CDR1 SGHAT, CDR2 FQNNGV. Trimming stripped 5 bases from V and 2 bases from J, with 8 bases between. As DNA, the CDR3 is TGTGCCAGCAGCCCCGCGGCCACAGATACGCAGTATTTT. It translates to CASSPAATDTQYF.

V is TRBV11-2 and J is TRBJ1-1, with D perhaps matching TRBD1 (5 bases). V was cut by 1 base and J by 6 bases, with 15 bases left in between. This CDR3 is built from 15 residues. Germline lookup yields CDR1 SGHAT and CDR2 FQNNGV. The CDR3 nucleotides read TGTGCCAGCAGCTTAGTGGGGGGTCATTGGGCTGAAGCTTTCTTT. Translating it yields CASSLVGGHWAEAFF.

This clone was detected once. The chain recombines TRBV18 with TRBJ1-1; tentatively, D is TRBD1 (6 bases). The CDR3 runs to 15 residues. Germline V gene sequence: CDR1 KGHSH, CDR2 LQKENI. V was trimmed by 4 bases and J by 6 bases, leaving 18 bases between them. The CDR3 DNA is TGTGCCAGCTCACGAACCACAGGGAGTCGGGCTGAAGCTTTCTTT. Residues: CASSRTTGSRAEAFF.

The chain combines TRBV9 with TRBJ1-3; D gene unclear. Germline V gene lookup returns CDR1 SGDLS and CDR2 YYNGEE. The CDR3 has 16 residues. The ends were cut back, 0 bases at V and 0 bases at J, with 10 bases in the middle. The CDR3 nucleotides are TGTGCCAGCAGCGTAGGAGAGTACCCCTCTGGAAACACCATATATTTT. Its translation: CASSVGEYPSGNTIYF.

V is TRBV2 and J is TRBJ2-5; 9 positions match TRBD1. The junction had 7 bases not matched to a gene; V was cut back by 10 bases and J by 4 bases. Germline V gene lookup returns CDR1 SNHLY and CDR2 FYNNEI. This CDR3 is built from 13 residues. DNA of the CDR3: TGTGCCATTCCCGGACAGGGGCTAGAGACCCAGTACTTC. It codes for CAIPGQGLETQYF.

The chain recombines TRBV9 with TRBJ2-1; 8 bases align to TRBD2. V was pared by 0 bases and J by 5 bases, with 7 bases of the junction left unmatched. Germline V gives CDR1 SGDLS, CDR2 YYNGEE. CDR3 length: 16 residues. CDR3 nucleotides: TGTGCCAGCAGCGTAGTCCCGGGAGGGCGGAACAATGAGCAGTTCTTC. As protein: CASSVVPGGRNNEQFF.

This chain uses TRBV7-9 with TRBJ2-7; TRBD2 might be the D (6 bases). Germline V CDR1 and CDR2: SEHNR, FQNEAQ (reference sequence). V was shortened by 1 base and J by 6 bases, with 10 bases between the two germline ends. The CDR3 totals 13 residues. The DNA for the CDR3 is TGTGCCAGCAGCTTAGGCCTAGCGTCCGAGCAGTACTTC. Its protein product is CASSLGLASEQYF.

There are a few counts of this clone. The rearrangement links TRBV25-1 to TRBJ1-1; D unresolved. Trimming pared 3 bases from V and 1 base from J, leaving 9 bases between. This CDR3 has 14 residues. Germline CDR1 reads MGHDK; CDR2 reads SYGVNS. The CDR3 nucleotides read TGTGCCAGCAGTGATCTAAGAGCGAACACTGAAGCTTTCTTT. Translated: CASSDLRANTEAFF.

The chain uses TRBV2 and TRBJ2-1; the match to TRBD2 covers 7 bases. CDR1 is SNHLY, CDR2 FYNNEI, per germline. Trimming at V came to 5 bases and at J to 7 bases, leaving 8 bases not matched to a gene. The CDR3 is 14 residues long. In DNA, the CDR3 is TGTGCCAGCAGTCGACGCGGGAGTGCAAATGAGCAGTTCTTC. It codes for CASSRRGSANEQFF.

This clone was counted once. V and J are TRBV2 and TRBJ2-1; 7 bases map to TRBD2. The CDR3 runs to 13 residues. Trimming at V came to 8 bases and at J to 7 bases, leaving 8 bases not matched to a gene. Germline lookup yields CDR1 SNHLY and CDR2 FYNNEI. As DNA, the CDR3 is TGTGCCAGCTTTCCAGGGAGGGAAAATGAGCAGTTCTTC. It codes for CASFPGRENEQFF.

This clone came up once. The chain is built from TRBV7-9 and TRBJ2-3; perhaps TRBD2 as D (6 bases). Trimming shortened V by 8 bases and J by 7 bases, and 25 bases separated the two germline ends. Germline CDR1 reads SEHNR; CDR2 reads FQNEAQ (reference sequence). The CDR3 has 16 residues. The CDR3 region is CASERFIAEGANTQYF. The CDR3 region has the DNA TGTGCCAGCGAGCGATTTATAGCGGAAGGAGCAAATACGCAGTATTTT.

The V gene is TRBV7-2, the J gene TRBJ2-2; D unclear. V was shortened by 4 bases and J by 1 base, with 10 bases between the two germline ends. There are 15 residues in the CDR3. Germline values: CDR1 SGHTA, CDR2 FQGNSA. CDR3 sequence: CASSSLPLNTGELFF. CDR3 DNA: TGTGCCAGCAGCTCCCTCCCCTTGAACACCGGGGAGCTGTTTTTT.

The rearrangement joins TRBV20-1 to TRBJ2-1; tentatively, D is TRBD2 (6 bases). The CDR3 totals 11 residues. Between the trimmed V and J ends, which lost 6 bases and 5 bases, there was a span of 8 bases. Germline V lookup: CDR1 DFQATT, CDR2 SNEGSKA (reference sequence). The CDR3 sequence is CSAGTDNEQFF. CDR3 sequence (DNA): TGCAGTGCCGGGACTGACAATGAGCAGTTCTTC.

The V gene is TRBV24-1, the J gene TRBJ1-2, with 8 bases fitting TRBD1. With V trimmed by 3 bases and J by 5 bases, 10 bases remained unmatched. Germline assignment: CDR1 KGHDR and CDR2 SFDVKD. The CDR3 spans 16 residues. The CDR3 nucleotides read TGTGCCACCAGTGATCCGGCAGGGGGCGCGAGTTATGGCTACACCTTC. Its translation: CATSDPAGGASYGYTF.

The chain recombines TRBV7-8 with TRBJ2-1; D is possibly TRBD2 (6 bases). CDR1 is SGHVS and CDR2 is FQNEAQ in the germline V gene. This CDR3 has 15 residues. Trimming cost V 3 bases and J 8 bases, with 17 bases left between them. The CDR3 DNA reads TGTGCCAGCAGCTTTGGCGGCCCCAGGGAGGATGAGCAGTTCTTC. Translated: CASSFGGPREDEQFF.

The chain carries TRBV13 and TRBJ2-2, with 8 positions matching TRBD2. V lost 1 base and J lost 5; bases outside the gene matches: 3. The CDR3 is 15 residues long. Germline loops: CDR1 PRHDT, CDR2 FYEKMQ (reference sequence). The CDR3 loop reads CASSLAGGRTGELFF. Here the CDR3 DNA reads TGTGCCAGCAGCTTAGCGGGAGGGAGGACCGGGGAGCTGTTTTTT.

The chain carries TRBV5-1 and TRBJ2-7, with 12 positions matching TRBD2. The CDR3 extends over 15 amino acids. J was trimmed by 7 bases and V by 0 bases; bases with no gene match: 5. Germline values: CDR1 SGHRS, CDR2 YFSETQ. The CDR3 region is CASSLETSGSYEQYF. The CDR3 DNA reads TGCGCCAGCAGCTTGGAGACTAGCGGGAGTTATGAGCAGTACTTC. Complete variable domain (other parts from reference TRBV5-1 and TRBJ2-7): KAGVTQTPRYLIKTRGQQVTLSCSPISGHRSVSWYQQTPGQGLQFLFEYFSETQRNKGNFPGRFSGRQFSNSRSEMNVSTLELGDSALYLCASSLETSGSYEQYFGPGTRLTVT.

The chain combines TRBV7-6 with TRBJ2-7, with D possibly being TRBD2 (7 bases). Trimming stripped 5 bases from V and 6 bases from J, with 11 bases between. Germline CDR1 is SGHVS and CDR2 is FNYEAQ. The CDR3 runs 12 residues. This chain's CDR3 is CASSRGGAEQYF. The CDR3 DNA reads TGTGCCAGCAGCCGTGGGGGGGCCGAGCAGTACTTC.

The V gene is TRBV15, the J gene TRBJ2-1; 8 bases line up with TRBD2. Germline loops: CDR1 LNHNV, CDR2 YYDKDF (reference sequence). The CDR3 consists of 17 residues. V was pared by 3 bases and J by 0 bases, with 7 bases of the junction left unmatched. For the CDR3, the DNA is TGTGCCACCAGCAGGGTACTAGCGGCGAGCTCCTACAATGAGCAGTTCTTC. This sequence encodes CATSRVLAASSYNEQFF.

The chain recombines TRBV7-8 with TRBJ1-5; D is ambiguous. Deletions cut 0 bases from V and 0 bases from J, with 12 bases between. The CDR3 covers 17 residues. Germline CDR1 SGHVS, CDR2 FQNEAQ. In DNA form, the CDR3 reads TGTGCCAGCAGCTTAGCTCCCCCCTCGTATAGCAATCAGCCCCAGCATTTT. Translation: CASSLAPPSYSNQPQHF.

The chain carries TRBV6-1 and TRBJ2-3, with 7 bases that match TRBD2. Germline V gives CDR1 MNHNS, CDR2 SASEGT. The CDR3 totals 14 residues. V dropped 8 bases and J dropped 2; count of bases not matched to a gene: 7. Written as DNA, the CDR3 is TGTGCCAGCGCCCCTAGCGGTGTCACAGATACGCAGTATTTT. Translated: CASAPSGVTDTQYF.